The 30 T cell receptor beta chains listed next were all sequenced from one sample in a study of T cells after yellow fever vaccination. MiXCR, applied by TCRdb to the 5' RACE reads, yields one record per CDR3 protein. The repertoire holds some 150,000 distinct CDR3 sequences, approximately 11% seen once, with just over 35% in the top ten. The material was CD8+ T cells sorted from PBMCs, obtained 15 days after the yellow fever booster vaccination. The receptor source for this set is a young man who received the YFV17D yellow fever vaccine.

This clonotype was recorded a few times. The chain recombines TRBV4-1 with TRBJ2-6; 7 bases map to TRBD1. Per the germline V gene, CDR1 is MGHRA and CDR2 is YSYEKL. The CDR3 is 17 amino acids. The V gene end was trimmed by 4 bases and the J gene end by 0 bases; junction bases not matched to a gene: 6. The CDR3 DNA sequence: TGCGCCAGCAGCCCCAGACAGGGACCCTCTGGGGCCAACGTCCTGACTTTC. The encoded protein is CASSPRQGPSGANVLTF.

At least ten counts were recorded for this clonotype. The genes are TRBV6-6 and TRBJ1-5; D possibly corresponds to TRBD1 (5 bases). Germline V gene sequence: CDR1 MNHNY, CDR2 SVGAGI (reference sequence). V lost 0 bases and J lost 6, with 15 bases in between. CDR3 size: 16 residues. The CDR3 reads CASSYSRGDNRQPQHF. The CDR3 DNA follows: TGTGCCAGCAGTTACTCCCGGGGCGACAATCGTCAGCCCCAGCATTTT.

This clonotype turned up a few times. This sequence joins TRBV19 and TRBJ1-5; D gene unclear. CDR1 and CDR2 from the germline V gene are LNHDA and SQIVND (reference sequence). The ends were cut back, 7 bases at V and 4 bases at J, with 11 bases in the middle. This CDR3 is 13 amino acids long. The CDR3 sequence: CASTNGPNQPQHF. CDR3 DNA sequence: TGTGCCAGTACCAACGGGCCAAATCAGCCCCAGCATTTT. Combining the CDR3 with reference TRBV19 and TRBJ1-5 gives the whole variable domain DGGITQSPKYLFRKEGQNVTLSCEQNLNHDAMYWYRQDPGQGLRLIYYSQIVNDFQKGDIAEGYSVSREKKESFPLTVTSAQKNPTAFYLCASTNGPNQPQHFGDGTRLSIL.

This clonotype was seen repeatedly, ten times or more. The V gene is TRBV10-3, the J gene TRBJ2-1, with D uncertain. Germline V gives CDR1 ENHRY, CDR2 SYGVKD. This CDR3 comprises 15 residues. Trimming cost V 6 bases and J 1 base, with 13 bases left between them. CDR3 sequence: CAIRSREASYNEQFF. CDR3 in DNA: TGTGCCATCAGGAGCCGCGAGGCGTCCTACAATGAGCAGTTCTTC.

The V and J genes are TRBV7-6 and TRBJ2-7; possible D gene TRBD1, 5 bases. The V end was cut by 1 base, the J end by 3 bases, with 10 bases between. The germline V gene has CDR1 SGHVS and CDR2 FNYEAQ. The CDR3 is made up of 14 amino acids. CDR3: CASSLGPDSYEQYF. CDR3 in DNA: TGTGCCAGCAGCTTAGGCCCAGACAGCTACGAGCAGTACTTC.

Ten or more counts support this clonotype. This chain links TRBV6-4 with TRBJ2-3; tentatively, D is TRBD1 or TRBD2 (5 bases each). The CDR3 loop spans 15 amino acids. Trimming took off 3 bases at V and 2 bases at J, with 12 bases between the two ends. Germline V gene lookup returns CDR1 MRHNA and CDR2 SNTAGT. The CDR3: CASSDTGTATDTQYF. The CDR3 nucleotides read TGTGCCAGCAGTGATACGGGGACGGCCACAGATACGCAGTATTTT.

This clonotype has a count of ten or more. The V gene is TRBV27, the J gene TRBJ2-5; the D call may be TRBD1 or TRBD2 (5 bases each). CDR1 MNHEY and CDR2 SMNVEV come from the germline V gene (reference sequence). The ends were cut back, 3 bases at V and 5 bases at J, with 13 bases in the middle. The CDR3 runs to 14 residues. This chain's CDR3 is CASSFERGYETQYF. The CDR3, as DNA: TGTGCCAGCAGTTTTGAGAGGGGCTATGAGACCCAGTACTTC.

This clonotype occurred a few times. This sequence joins TRBV7-9 and TRBJ1-4; D not resolved. The length of the CDR3 is 14 residues. The germline V gene has CDR1 SEHNR and CDR2 FQNEAQ (reference sequence). V dropped 2 bases and J dropped 4 bases, with 8 bases sitting between them. The CDR3 loop reads CASSLLSLNEKLFF. The CDR3 coding sequence is TGTGCCAGCAGCTTACTAAGTCTTAATGAAAAACTGTTTTTT.

The chain recombines TRBV12-3 or TRBV12-4 with TRBJ2-7, with 7 bases that match TRBD1. The junction had 3 bases not matched to a gene; V was cut back by 5 bases and J by 2 bases. The CDR3 has 13 residues. Here the CDR3 DNA reads TGTGCCAGCAGTGCAGGGGGTGCCTACGAGCAGTACGTC. Its protein is CASSAGGAYEQYV.

On this clonotype: With a much larger clone just one base away, this may be a read error. CDR3 bases: TGTGCCAGCAGCTTAGATCGAAGCCCCCAGGGGCAGCACTTC. It yields the protein CASSLDRSPQGQHF. V gene TRBV11-2 combines with J gene TRBJ2-7, with D possibly TRBD1 on 6 matching bases. Germline-derived CDR1 and CDR2 are SGHAT and FQNNGV. The CDR3 is 14 residues long.

This clonotype was seen a handful of times. The CDR3 sequence is CASSPTGRWHSPLHF. CDR3 sequence (DNA): TGTGCCAGCAGTCCGACAGGGAGGTGGCATTCACCCCTCCACTTT. This chain joins TRBV28 and TRBJ1-6, with 7 bases fitting TRBD1. Germline V gives CDR1 MDHEN, CDR2 SYDVKM. The length of the CDR3 is 15 residues. V shed 5 bases, J shed 8 bases, and the junction held 9 bases outside the gene matches.

This clonotype occurred a few times. The V call is TRBV11-2, the J call TRBJ2-2; no firm D call. From germline, CDR1 is SGHAT and CDR2 FQNNGV. V was cut by 0 bases and J by 2 bases, with 7 bases left in between. This CDR3 spans 15 amino acids. The CDR3 loop is CASSLEASNTGELFF. In nucleotides, the CDR3 is TGTGCCAGCAGCTTAGAGGCCAGTAACACCGGGGAGCTGTTTTTT.

This clonotype has more than one count but fewer than ten. The chain joins TRBV6-2 or TRBV6-3 to TRBJ1-2; D gene ambiguous. V was shortened by 8 bases and J by 4 bases, with 11 bases between the two germline ends. CDR3 length equals 12 residues. The germline V gene encodes CDR1 MNHEY and CDR2 SVGEGT. The CDR3 DNA follows: TGTGCCAGCGAGAATTGGTTCTATGGCTACACCTTC. It translates to CASENWFYGYTF.

This clonotype appeared many times. The chain recombines TRBV29-1 with TRBJ1-5, with a possible D match to TRBD1 (5 bases). The germline V and J ends were trimmed by 5 bases and 1 base, with 9 bases remaining between them. Germline lookup yields CDR1 SQVTM and CDR2 ANQGSEA. CDR3 size: 13 residues. The CDR3 loop reads CSVREGSNQPQHF. CDR3 DNA sequence: TGCAGCGTTAGAGAGGGGAGCAATCAGCCCCAGCATTTT. The full variable domain, its missing parts supplied by reference TRBV29-1 and TRBJ1-5, is SAVISQKPSRDICQRGTSLTIQCQVDSQVTMMFWYRQQPGQSLTLIATANQGSEATYESGFVIDKFPISRPNLTFSTLTVSNMSPEDSSIYLCSVREGSNQPQHFGDGTRLSIL.

This chain connects TRBV6-2 or TRBV6-3 to TRBJ2-1, with no clear D. The CDR3 contains 14 residues. Trimming left V 5 bases short and J 0 bases short, with 8 bases between. In germline, CDR1 is MNHEY, CDR2 SVGEGT. Written as DNA, the CDR3 is TGTGCCAGCAGTCGTTCACTCTCCTACAATGAGCAGTTCTTC. It specifies CASSRSLSYNEQFF.

The chain couples TRBV28 to TRBJ1-3, with unresolved D. The germline gives CDR1 MDHEN, CDR2 SYDVKM. The ends were cut back, 1 base at V and 0 bases at J, with 10 bases in the middle. The CDR3 is 16 residues long. Written as DNA, the CDR3 is TGTGCCAGCAGTTTATCCCCCAGCCTCTCTGGAAACACCATATATTTT. This sequence encodes CASSLSPSLSGNTIYF. Variable domain in full (rest from reference TRBV28 and TRBJ1-3): DVKVTQSSRYLVKRTGEKVFLECVQDMDHENMFWYRQDPGLGLRLIYFSYDVKMKEKGDIPEGYSVSREKKERFSLILESASTNQTSMYLCASSLSPSLSGNTIYFGEGSWLTVV.

The chain carries TRBV11-2 and TRBJ2-5; D is perhaps TRBD1 (7 bases). Germline V gives CDR1 SGHAT, CDR2 FQNNGV. The CDR3 has 14 amino acids. The germline V and J ends were trimmed by 5 bases and 7 bases, with 17 bases remaining between them. This CDR3 is CASSPGGLGGTQYF. CDR3 DNA: TGTGCCAGCAGCCCAGGGGGGCTAGGCGGGACCCAGTACTTC.

This clonotype has just a few counts. The rearrangement uses TRBV15 and TRBJ1-6; D not resolved. The CDR3 runs to 14 residues. In germline, CDR1 is LNHNV, CDR2 YYDKDF (reference sequence). V gave up 3 bases and J gave up 5 bases, with 8 bases separating them. CDR3 residues: CATSSGRNNSPLHF. The CDR3 coding sequence is TGTGCCACCAGCAGCGGACGGAATAATTCACCCCTCCACTTT.

This clonotype was counted only a few times. The CDR3 loop is CASSYPFTGGFNEQFF. CDR3 bases: TGTGCCAGCAGTTACCCCTTTACGGGGGGCTTCAATGAGCAGTTCTTC. This chain links TRBV6-2 or TRBV6-3 with TRBJ2-1; possibly TRBD2 for D (7 bases). Germline CDR1 is MNHEY and CDR2 is SVGEGT. CDR3 length: 16 amino acids. V dropped 2 bases and J dropped 6 bases, with 17 bases sitting between them.

The chain employs TRBV12-3 or TRBV12-4 and TRBJ2-5; 11 nucleotides line up with TRBD2. V was pared by 3 bases and J by 3 bases, with 3 bases of the junction left unmatched. This CDR3 contains 15 residues. CDR3 nucleotide sequence: TGTGCCAGCAGTTTGGGACTAGCGGTAGAAGAGACCCAGTACTTC. This sequence encodes CASSLGLAVEETQYF.

At least ten counts were recorded for this clonotype. This chain connects TRBV28 to TRBJ2-6, with D tentatively TRBD2 (6 bases). The ends were cut back, 5 bases at V and 4 bases at J, with 12 bases in the middle. CDR3 size: 15 residues. The germline gives CDR1 MDHEN, CDR2 SYDVKM. For the CDR3, the DNA is TGTGCCAGCAGTGGAGGGGTAACCGGGGCCAACGTCCTGACTTTC. Its protein product is CASSGGVTGANVLTF.

This chain uses TRBV10-3 with TRBJ2-1; TRBD1 aligns across 10 bases. Losses at the gene ends were 1 base for V and 4 bases for J; bases not matched to a gene: 4. In germline, CDR1 is ENHRY, CDR2 SYGVKD. This CDR3 region has 16 residues. CDR3 nucleotide sequence: TGTGCCATCAGTGAGTATGACAGGGGGCAGTACAATGAGCAGTTCTTC. This translates into CAISEYDRGQYNEQFF.

This sequence joins TRBV7-9 and TRBJ2-1; perhaps TRBD2 as D (6 bases). The CDR3 has 13 amino acids. Germline V gives CDR1 SEHNR, CDR2 FQNEAQ (reference sequence). V gave up 5 bases and J gave up 8 bases, with 13 bases separating them. The CDR3 protein is CASSRKEGYEQFF. The CDR3 DNA follows: TGTGCCAGCAGCCGGAAGGAGGGCTATGAGCAGTTCTTC.

The sample holds a few counts of this clonotype. The gene calls are TRBV12-3 or TRBV12-4 and TRBJ2-2; D call uncertain. The CDR3 is made up of 11 amino acids. Between the trimmed V and J ends, which lost 11 bases and 3 bases, there was a span of 7 bases. CDR3 in DNA: TGTGCCGGGATGCACACCGGGGAGCTGTTTTTT. Translation: CAGMHTGELFF.

The rearrangement links TRBV9 to TRBJ1-6, with 9 nucleotides matching TRBD1. CDR3 length: 16 amino acids. Germline CDR1 reads SGDLS; CDR2 reads YYNGEE. The V segment lost 3 bases and the J segment 2 bases; nucleotides outside the gene matches: 3. The CDR3 region is CASSEGQGTYNSPLHF. The CDR3 DNA follows: TGTGCCAGCAGCGAGGGACAGGGAACCTATAATTCACCCCTCCACTTT.

In its sample, this clonotype was seen many times. This sequence joins TRBV6-5 and TRBJ2-1; D is undetermined. CDR3 length equals 11 residues. V lost 6 bases to trimming and J lost 6 bases, with 6 bases between them. Per the germline V gene, CDR1 is MNHEY and CDR2 is SVGAGI. CDR3 sequence: CASRNVNEQFF. The CDR3 DNA follows: TGTGCCAGCAGAAACGTCAATGAGCAGTTCTTC.

This clonotype has at least ten counts. This chain uses TRBV7-2 with TRBJ2-3, with 15 bases fitting TRBD2. The CDR3 is 15 amino acids. Germline lookup yields CDR1 SGHTA and CDR2 FQGNSA. V shed 3 bases and J 7 bases; nucleotides not matched to a gene: 2. The CDR3 nucleotides are TGTGCCAGCAGCTTGGGACTAGCGGGGGGTAATACGCAGTATTTT. It translates to CASSLGLAGGNTQYF.

This clonotype was picked up a small number of times. The chain couples TRBV6-2 or TRBV6-3 to TRBJ2-7; tentative D call: TRBD1 (5 bases). The CDR3 is made up of 11 amino acids. Between the trimmed V and J ends, which lost 8 bases and 3 bases, there was a span of 8 bases. CDR1 and CDR2 from the germline V gene are MNHEY and SVGEGT. The CDR3 region is CASGDSYEQYV. The DNA of the CDR3 is TGTGCCAGCGGAGACAGCTACGAGCAGTACGTC.

CDR3 amino acids: CASSPFRSTGELFF. The CDR3 DNA reads TGTGCCAGCAGCCCCTTTAGGAGCACCGGGGAGCTGTTTTTT. This chain joins TRBV14 and TRBJ2-2; D gene unclear. This CDR3 spans 14 amino acids. Per the germline V gene, CDR1 is SGHDN and CDR2 is FVKESK. V lost 4 bases and J lost 4, with 10 bases in between. The complete variable domain, with remaining parts taken from reference TRBV14 and TRBJ2-2, reads EAGVTQFPSHSVIEKGQTVTLRCDPISGHDNLYWYRRVMGKEIKFLLHFVKESKQDESGMPNNRFLAERTGGTYSTLKVQPAELEDSGVYFCASSPFRSTGELFFGEGSRLTVL.

There are a few counts of this clonotype. The V call is TRBV7-9, the J call TRBJ1-4; the D is unclear. CDR1 and CDR2 (germline): SEHNR, FQNEAQ (reference sequence). The CDR3 contains 15 residues. V lost 1 base and J lost 6, with 12 bases in between. In DNA, the CDR3 is TGTGCCAGCAGCTTAGTGGTGGGTGGATATGAAAAACTGTTTTTT. It yields the protein CASSLVVGGYEKLFF.